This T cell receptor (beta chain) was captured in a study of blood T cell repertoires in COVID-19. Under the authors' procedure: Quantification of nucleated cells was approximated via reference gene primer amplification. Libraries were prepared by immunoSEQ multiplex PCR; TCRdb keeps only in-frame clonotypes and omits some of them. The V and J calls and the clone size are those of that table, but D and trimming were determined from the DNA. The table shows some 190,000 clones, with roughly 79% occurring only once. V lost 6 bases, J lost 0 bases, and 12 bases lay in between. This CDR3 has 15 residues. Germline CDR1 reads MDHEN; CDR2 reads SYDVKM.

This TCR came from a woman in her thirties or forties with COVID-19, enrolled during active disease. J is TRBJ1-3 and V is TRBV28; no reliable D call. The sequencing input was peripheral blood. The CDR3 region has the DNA TGTGCCAGCAGCAGCGGAGGGAGCTCTGGAAACACCATATATTTT. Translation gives CASSSGGSSGNTIYF.